A selection of T cell receptor beta chains follows, all from one sample in a study of OX40 agonist ivuxolimab in advanced cancers. The repertoire was sequenced with immunoSEQ multiplex PCR; TCRdb's copy has only in-frame clones and lacks some. The table shows about 86,000 clones, with 70% to 90% occurring only once. The specimen was CD4+ or CD8+ T cells sorted from blood, collected in a trial of the OX40 agonist ivuxolimab. Source of these receptors: an adult with an advanced solid tumor such as melanoma, head and neck, liver or kidney cancer. CDR3s include the opening cysteine and the closing phenylalanine or tryptophan. D genes are given only for firm matches. For some rows the clone size is stated as once, few or many, or as a class when expanded; others skip it.

J: TRBJ2-7; size: NA; D: TRBD2; length: 18; V: TRBV7-6; CDR3: CASSPTHWTSGRRNEQYF; DNA: TGTGCCAGCAGCCCTACCCATTGGACTAGCGGGAGAAGGAACGAGCAGTACTTC
J: TRBJ2-3; size: once; D: TRBD2; length: 16; V: TRBV28; CDR3: CASSSPTSGGTDTQYF; DNA: TGTGCCAGCAGCTCGCCGACTAGCGGGGGCACAGATACGCAGTATTTT
J: TRBJ1-4; size: NA; D: NA; length: 14; V: TRBV6-5; CDR3: CASSRPGHGEKLFF; DNA: TGTGCCAGCAGCCGCCCGGGTCACGGTGAAAAACTGTTTTTT
J: TRBJ2-3; size: NA; D: NA; length: 15; V: TRBV30; CDR3: CAWGSTNGGADTQYF; DNA: TGTGCCTGGGGGTCGACCAATGGCGGCGCGGATACGCAGTATTTT
J: TRBJ1-5; size: few; D: NA; length: 13; V: TRBV30; CDR3: CAWSVGSVRPQHF; DNA: TGTGCCTGGAGTGTGGGCTCGGTACGGCCCCAGCATTTT
J: TRBJ2-1; size: NA; D: NA; length: 16; V: TRBV30; CDR3: CAWSPRRQAAGNEQFF; DNA: TGTGCCTGGAGTCCAAGGAGACAGGCGGCCGGGAATGAGCAGTTCTTC
J: TRBJ2-1; size: NA; D: NA; length: 14; V: TRBV2; CDR3: CATKPQGVYNEQFF; DNA: TGTGCCACGAAGCCACAGGGCGTCTACAATGAGCAGTTCTTC
J: TRBJ2-3; size: NA; D: TRBD1; length: 15; V: TRBV7-6; CDR3: CASSVGTGVEDTQYF; DNA: TGTGCCAGCAGCGTAGGGACAGGGGTGGAAGATACGCAGTATTTT
J: TRBJ2-2; size: NA; D: NA; length: 13; V: TRBV6-1; CDR3: CASTLGTSGELFF; DNA: TGTGCCAGCACCCTCGGTACGTCAGGGGAGCTGTTTTTT
J: TRBJ1-1; size: NA; D: NA; length: 14; V: TRBV12-5; CDR3: CASGLGGGGTEAFF; DNA: TGTGCTAGTGGTTTGGGCGGGGGCGGCACTGAAGCTTTCTTT
J: TRBJ1-1; size: NA; D: NA; length: 14; V: TRBV19; CDR3: CASSTSWQGSEAFF; DNA: TGTGCCAGTAGTACCTCCTGGCAGGGCTCTGAAGCTTTCTTT
J: TRBJ1-4; size: NA; D: NA; length: 15; V: TRBV4-2; CDR3: CASSQNRDGREKLFF; DNA: TGTGCCAGCAGCCAAAACCGGGACGGGAGGGAAAAACTGTTTTTT
J: TRBJ2-3; size: once; D: NA; length: 16; V: TRBV18; CDR3: CASSPPGQDFTDTQYF; DNA: TGTGCCAGCTCACCACCGGGGCAGGACTTTACAGATACGCAGTATTTT
J: TRBJ1-3; size: NA; D: NA; length: 16; V: TRBV7-2; CDR3: CASSLAVRGSGNTIYF; DNA: TGTGCCAGCAGCTTAGCGGTACGGGGCTCTGGAAACACCATATATTTT
J: TRBJ1-5; size: NA; D: NA; length: 13; V: TRBV2; CDR3: CASSEIGREPQHF; DNA: TGTGCCAGCAGTGAAATCGGGCGAGAGCCCCAGCATTTT
J: TRBJ1-6; size: NA; D: TRBD1; length: 16; V: TRBV4-2; CDR3: CASSRAGQGLNSPLHF; DNA: TGTGCCAGCAGCCGAGCGGGACAGGGGTTAAATTCACCCCTCCACTTT
J: TRBJ2-7; size: NA; D: NA; length: 15; V: TRBV6-5; CDR3: CASTGSQGGSYEQYF; DNA: TGTGCCAGCACTGGTTCCCAGGGAGGATCCTACGAGCAGTACTTC
J: TRBJ1-1; size: NA; D: NA; length: 13; V: TRBV10-1; CDR3: CASSGQRGTEAFF; DNA: TGCGCCAGCAGTGGACAGAGAGGAACTGAAGCTTTCTTT
J: TRBJ2-3; size: NA; D: NA; length: 18; V: TRBV7-6; CDR3: CASSSEMTPTGLTDTQYF; DNA: TGTGCCAGCAGCTCAGAGATGACTCCCACGGGTCTCACAGATACGCAGTATTTT
J: TRBJ1-5; size: NA; D: NA; length: 15; V: TRBV5-5; CDR3: CASSLGRNSNQPQHF; DNA: TGTGCCAGCAGCTTGGGTAGGAACAGCAATCAGCCCCAGCATTTT
J: TRBJ1-2; size: NA; D: TRBD1; length: 15; V: TRBV7-2; CDR3: CASRPGQGPTYGYTF; DNA: TGTGCCAGCAGACCAGGACAGGGTCCCACCTATGGCTACACCTTC
J: TRBJ1-2; size: NA; D: NA; length: 14; V: TRBV5-4; CDR3: CASSLMGPTYGYTF; DNA: TGTGCCAGCAGCCTCATGGGACCGACCTATGGCTACACCTTC
J: TRBJ2-2; size: NA; D: NA; length: 18; V: TRBV7-2; CDR3: CASSFRQRTHANTGELFF; DNA: TGTGCCAGCAGCTTCCGTCAAAGGACACACGCGAACACCGGGGAGCTGTTTTTT
J: TRBJ1-1; size: few; D: NA; length: 13; V: TRBV2; CDR3: CASSIRGVLRAFF; DNA: TGTGCCAGCAGTATACGGGGGGTACTCAGGGCTTTCTTT
J: TRBJ1-5; size: NA; D: NA; length: 16; V: TRBV15; CDR3: CATSRDLGGNGQPQHF; DNA: TGTGCCACCAGCAGAGATCTGGGGGGGAATGGGCAGCCCCAGCATTTT